Listed here are 18 T cell receptor beta chains from one sample, sequenced in a study of T-cell reconstitution after alpha-beta-depleted transplantation in children. TCRbeta library preparation incorporated unique molecular identifiers. TCRdb reprocessed the PCR reads with MiXCR, giving one entry per CDR3 protein. There are around 370,000 distinct CDR3 sequences in the sample; approximately 10% occur only once, and 2% to 3% lies in the top ten. This specimen consisted of PBMCs from the stem cell graft donor, obtained from the stem cell graft. The receptor set was obtained from a human donor who donated a stem cell graft to a child with acute lymphoblastic leukemia.

The chain is built from TRBV5-1 and TRBJ1-1; 8 nucleotides line up with TRBD1. There are 19 residues in the CDR3. V was pared by 2 bases and J by 4 bases, with 19 bases of the junction left unmatched. Per the germline V gene, CDR1 is SGHRS and CDR2 is YFSETQ. The CDR3: CASSLRVSGQGARSTEAFF. The CDR3 bases are TGCGCCAGCAGCTTAAGAGTCTCCGGGCAGGGGGCGCGTAGCACTGAAGCTTTCTTT.

By share, this clonotype ranks as medium-sized (0.01 to 0.1%). The chain links TRBV29-1 to TRBJ2-5, with 9 bases matching TRBD2. Germline CDR1 reads SQVTM; CDR2 reads ANQGSEA. There are 13 residues in the CDR3. V shed 4 bases and J 9 bases; nucleotides not matched to a gene: 9. CDR3 nucleotide sequence: TGCAGCGTTGGACTAGCGGATGGTGGGCCCCAGTACTTC. This encodes CSVGLADGGPQYF. The variable domain in full, completed from reference TRBV29-1 and TRBJ2-5, reads SAVISQKPSRDICQRGTSLTIQCQVDSQVTMMFWYRQQPGQSLTLIATANQGSEATYESGFVIDKFPISRPNLTFSTLTVSNMSPEDSSIYLCSVGLADGGPQYFGPGTRLLVL.

A word on this clonotype: The conserved final phenylalanine or tryptophan is absent from the CDR3, which likely points to a read error. The V gene is TRBV18, the J gene TRBJ2-1; the D gene is possibly TRBD1 (6 bases). The CDR3 totals 19 residues. Germline CDR1 and CDR2: KGHSH and LQKENI. The V end was cut by 4 bases, the J end by 6 bases, with 28 bases between. The DNA of the CDR3 is TGTGCCAGCTCACTCGGATTTGGACAGTTGATGAAGGGCGGCAATGAGCAGTTCTTG. This sequence encodes CASSLGFGQLMKGGNEQFL.

This clonotype was seen a handful of times. In nucleotides, the CDR3 is TGCGCCAGCAGCTTGGGCAGGCCCCCTTACAAAAACATTCAGTACTTC. It codes for CASSLGRPPYKNIQYF. The V and J genes are TRBV5-1 and TRBJ2-4; D not certain. This CDR3 comprises 16 residues. Trimming pared 0 bases from V and 3 bases from J, leaving 13 bases between. Germline lookup yields CDR1 SGHRS and CDR2 YFSETQ. Filled out from reference TRBV5-1 and TRBJ2-4, the complete variable domain reads KAGVTQTPRYLIKTRGQQVTLSCSPISGHRSVSWYQQTPGQGLQFLFEYFSETQRNKGNFPGRFSGRQFSNSRSEMNVSTLELGDSALYLCASSLGRPPYKNIQYFGAGTRLSVL.

This clonotype was detected a few times. The rearrangement joins TRBV9 to TRBJ2-2; 8 bases are shared with TRBD1. The J segment lost 5 bases and the V segment lost 0 bases, leaving 6 bases of the junction unmatched. The CDR3 is 16 residues long. Germline V gene data show CDR1 as SGDLS and CDR2 as YYNGEE. The CDR3 nucleotides are TGTGCCAGCAGCGTAGCTGGACAGGGATTGACCGGGGAGCTGTTTTTT. Translated, it gives CASSVAGQGLTGELFF.

This clonotype was seen many times. The chain joins TRBV20-1 to TRBJ2-5; no definite D call. Germline V lookup: CDR1 DFQATT, CDR2 SNEGSKA (reference sequence). The V gene lost 0 bases and the J gene lost 0 bases, with 5 bases spanning the gap. CDR3 length: 13 residues. CDR3 region: CSARELYQETQYF. The DNA for the CDR3 is TGCAGTGCTAGAGAACTGTACCAAGAGACCCAGTACTTC.

The chain joins TRBV5-1 to TRBJ2-7; D possibly corresponds to TRBD1 (6 bases). Germline V lookup: CDR1 SGHRS, CDR2 YFSETQ. V was shortened by 2 bases and J by 3 bases, with 12 bases between the two germline ends. The CDR3 length is 14 residues. The DNA of the CDR3 is TGCGCCAGCAGCTTAACCGGGACAATCTACGAGCAGTACTTC. Protein: CASSLTGTIYEQYF. The variable domain in full, with the rest retrieved from reference TRBV5-1 and TRBJ2-7, is KAGVTQTPRYLIKTRGQQVTLSCSPISGHRSVSWYQQTPGQGLQFLFEYFSETQRNKGNFPGRFSGRQFSNSRSEMNVSTLELGDSALYLCASSLTGTIYEQYFGPGTRLTVT.

CDR3 bases: TGCAGCGGTGGGGGACTAGTCGGCACAGATACGCAGTATTTT. Amino acid sequence: CSGGGLVGTDTQYF. The chain links TRBV29-1 to TRBJ2-3, with TRBD2 matching over 8 bases. Germline loops: CDR1 SQVTM, CDR2 ANQGSEA. V lost 7 bases and J lost 1; bases outside the gene matches: 7. The length of the CDR3 is 14 residues.

This clonotype was seen ten or more times. The gene calls are TRBV29-1 and TRBJ2-1; maybe TRBD2 (6 bases). CDR1 is SQVTM and CDR2 is ANQGSEA in the germline V gene. V lost 3 bases, J lost 3 bases, and 6 bases lay in between. The CDR3 runs 12 residues. CDR3 nucleotides: TGCAGCGTTGAGCGGGACTACAATGAGCAGTTCTTC. Translated, it gives CSVERDYNEQFF.

A few counts support this clonotype. The rearrangement joins TRBV21-1 to TRBJ1-2; the table's D call of TRBD1 was not tested on the DNA. TRBV21-1 is flagged as a pseudogene. This CDR3 spans 15 amino acids. Written as DNA, the CDR3 is TGTGCCAGGACGCCGGGGGCGGGGAAAAACTATGGCTACACCTTC. It encodes CARTPGAGKNYGYTF.

This clonotype has a count of ten or more. The genes are TRBV12-3 or TRBV12-4 and TRBJ2-2, with 7 bases identical to TRBD1. There are 15 residues in the CDR3. V trimming: 1 base; J trimming: 7 bases; junction bases outside the gene matches: 6. CDR3 sequence reads: CASSLGGGAIGELFF. CDR3 nucleotides: TGTGCCAGCAGTTTAGGAGGGGGCGCGATCGGGGAGCTGTTTTTT.

The chain combines TRBV7-9 with TRBJ2-5; the D gene is possibly TRBD2 (6 bases). V was pared by 5 bases and J by 6 bases, with 19 bases between. In germline, CDR1 is SEHNR, CDR2 FQNEAQ (reference sequence). The CDR3 loop spans 15 amino acids. In nucleotides, the CDR3 is TGTGCCAGCAGCCGCCGGGACGGAGGGTCTCAGACCCAGTACTTC. This translates into CASSRRDGGSQTQYF.

The chain carries TRBV20-1 and TRBJ2-7, with unresolved D. V was cut by 4 bases and J by 0 bases, with 4 bases left in between. The CDR3 is 11 amino acids. CDR1 is DFQATT, CDR2 SNEGSKA, per germline (reference sequence). The CDR3: CSAISSYEQYF. CDR3 DNA: TGCAGTGCTATCTCCTCCTACGAGCAGTACTTC.

The chain employs TRBV29-1 and TRBJ2-4; D may be TRBD1 or TRBD2 (5 bases each). Germline V gene lookup returns CDR1 SQVTM and CDR2 ANQGSEA. The CDR3 is made up of 13 amino acids. V lost 1 base to trimming and J lost 5 bases, with 9 bases between them. The CDR3, as DNA: TGCAGCGTTGAAGGGCAGGGAGAAAACATTCAGTACTTC. Translating gives CSVEGQGENIQYF.

This clonotype has a handful of counts. The rearrangement uses TRBV3-1 and TRBJ2-7; TRBD2 agrees at 11 bases. Trimming removed 4 bases from V and 3 bases from J; junction bases left unmatched: 5. CDR1 and CDR2 from the germline V gene are LGHDT and YNNKEL (reference sequence). There are 15 residues in the CDR3. Written as DNA, the CDR3 is TGTGCCAGCAGCCCCAGACTAGCGGGAAACTACGAGCAGTACTTC. It yields the protein CASSPRLAGNYEQYF.

The J gene is TRBJ2-7, the V gene TRBV7-2; 8 bases fit TRBD2. CDR1 is SGHTA and CDR2 is FQGNSA in the germline V gene. The junction had 6 bases not matched to a gene; V was cut back by 0 bases and J by 5 bases. The CDR3 consists of 15 residues. The CDR3 loop is CASSLAVAGIHEQYF. The DNA for the CDR3 is TGTGCCAGCAGCTTAGCCGTAGCGGGAATCCACGAGCAGTACTTC.

This clonotype has a count of ten or more. The rearrangement links TRBV5-1 to TRBJ2-3, with TRBD2 as a possible D gene (7 bases). The CDR3 spans 16 residues. Germline CDR1 reads SGHRS; CDR2 reads YFSETQ. V dropped 4 bases and J dropped 6 bases, with 21 bases sitting between them. CDR3 sequence reads: CASSPLSRGGADTQYF. CDR3 sequence (DNA): TGCGCCAGCAGCCCGTTAAGTAGGGGGGGAGCGGATACGCAGTATTTT.

This clonotype turned up a few times. The chain uses TRBV29-1 and TRBJ2-7; possibly TRBD2 for D (5 bases). The ends were cut back, 6 bases at V and 1 base at J, with 13 bases in the middle. The CDR3 contains 13 residues. Germline V lookup: CDR1 SQVTM, CDR2 ANQGSEA. The CDR3: CSVESRDSYEQYF. The CDR3 DNA sequence: TGCAGCGTCGAAAGCCGGGATTCCTACGAGCAGTACTTC.